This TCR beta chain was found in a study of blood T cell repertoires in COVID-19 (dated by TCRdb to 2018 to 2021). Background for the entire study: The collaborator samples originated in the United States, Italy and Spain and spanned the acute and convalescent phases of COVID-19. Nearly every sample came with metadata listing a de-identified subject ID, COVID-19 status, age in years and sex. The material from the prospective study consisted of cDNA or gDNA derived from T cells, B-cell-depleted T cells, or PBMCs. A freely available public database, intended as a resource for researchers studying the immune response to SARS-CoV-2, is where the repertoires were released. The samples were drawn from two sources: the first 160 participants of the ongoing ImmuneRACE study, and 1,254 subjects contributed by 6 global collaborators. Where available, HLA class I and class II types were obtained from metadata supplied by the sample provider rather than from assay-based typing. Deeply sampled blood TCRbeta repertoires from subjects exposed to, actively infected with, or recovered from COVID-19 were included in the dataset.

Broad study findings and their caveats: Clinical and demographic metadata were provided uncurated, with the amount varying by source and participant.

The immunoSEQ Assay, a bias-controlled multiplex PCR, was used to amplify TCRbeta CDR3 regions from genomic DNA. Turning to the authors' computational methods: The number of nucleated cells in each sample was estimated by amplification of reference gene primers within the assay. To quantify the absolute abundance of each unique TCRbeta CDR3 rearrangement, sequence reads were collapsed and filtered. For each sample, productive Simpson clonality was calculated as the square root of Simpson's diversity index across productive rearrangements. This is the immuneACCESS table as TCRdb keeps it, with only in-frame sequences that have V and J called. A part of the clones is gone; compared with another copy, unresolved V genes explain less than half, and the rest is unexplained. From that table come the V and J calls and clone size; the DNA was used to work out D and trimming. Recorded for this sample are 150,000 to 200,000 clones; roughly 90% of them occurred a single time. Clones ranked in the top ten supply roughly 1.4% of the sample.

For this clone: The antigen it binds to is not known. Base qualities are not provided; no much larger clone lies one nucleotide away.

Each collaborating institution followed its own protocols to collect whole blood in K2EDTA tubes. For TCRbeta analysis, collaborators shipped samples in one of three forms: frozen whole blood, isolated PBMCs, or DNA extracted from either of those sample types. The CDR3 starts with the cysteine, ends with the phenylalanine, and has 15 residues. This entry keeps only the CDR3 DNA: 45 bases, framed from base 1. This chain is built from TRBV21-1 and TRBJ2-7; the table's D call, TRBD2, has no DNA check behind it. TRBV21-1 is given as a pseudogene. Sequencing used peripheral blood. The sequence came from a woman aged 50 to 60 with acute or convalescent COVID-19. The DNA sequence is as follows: TGTGCCAGCAGCAATCCGGGTAGCGCGAACTACGAGCAGTACTTC. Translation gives CASSNPGSANYEQYF.